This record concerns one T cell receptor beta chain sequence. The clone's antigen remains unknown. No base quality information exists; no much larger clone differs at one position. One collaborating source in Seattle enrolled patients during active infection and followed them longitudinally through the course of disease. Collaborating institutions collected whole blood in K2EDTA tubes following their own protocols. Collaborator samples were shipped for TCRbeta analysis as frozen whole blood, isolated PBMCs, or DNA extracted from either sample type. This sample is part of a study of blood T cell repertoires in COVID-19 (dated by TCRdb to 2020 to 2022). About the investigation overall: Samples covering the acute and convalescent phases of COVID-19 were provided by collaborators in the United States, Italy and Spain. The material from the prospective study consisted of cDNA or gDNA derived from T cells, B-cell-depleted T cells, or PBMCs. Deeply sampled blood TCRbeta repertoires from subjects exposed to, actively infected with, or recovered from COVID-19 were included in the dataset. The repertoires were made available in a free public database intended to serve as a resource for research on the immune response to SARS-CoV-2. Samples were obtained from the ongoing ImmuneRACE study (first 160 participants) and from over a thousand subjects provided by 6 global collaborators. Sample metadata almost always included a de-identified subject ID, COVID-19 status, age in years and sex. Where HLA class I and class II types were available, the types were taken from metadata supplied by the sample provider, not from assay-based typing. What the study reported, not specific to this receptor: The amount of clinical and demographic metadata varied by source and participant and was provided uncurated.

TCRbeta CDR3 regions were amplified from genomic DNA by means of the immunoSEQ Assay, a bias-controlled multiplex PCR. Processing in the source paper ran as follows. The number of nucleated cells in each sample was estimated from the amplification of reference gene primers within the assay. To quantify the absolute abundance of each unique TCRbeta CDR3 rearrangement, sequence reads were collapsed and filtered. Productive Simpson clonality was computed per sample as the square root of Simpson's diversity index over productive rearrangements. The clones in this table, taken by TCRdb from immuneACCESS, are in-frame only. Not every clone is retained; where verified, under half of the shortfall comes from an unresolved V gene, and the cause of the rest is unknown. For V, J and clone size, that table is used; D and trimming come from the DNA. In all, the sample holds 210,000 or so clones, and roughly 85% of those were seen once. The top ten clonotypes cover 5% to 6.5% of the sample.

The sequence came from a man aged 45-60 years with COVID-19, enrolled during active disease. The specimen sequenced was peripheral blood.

The CDR3 has the sequence CASSVTATNEKLFF. The DNA sequence is as follows: TGTGCCAGCAGTGTCACAGCAACTAATGAAAAACTGTTTTTT. This chain is built from TRBV2 and TRBJ1-4, with no confidently assigned D gene. Counted from cysteine to phenylalanine, this CDR3 has 14 amino acids. The CDR3 DNA has 42 bases and is translated from base 1. CDR1 and CDR2 (SNHLY, FYNNEI) derive from the germline V gene. V is cut by 4 bases and J by 0 bases, and the space between the germline ends is 6 bases. Supplemented by the reference TRBV2 and TRBJ1-4 proteins around the CDR3, the complete variable domain is EPEVTQTPSHQVTQMGQEVILRCVPISNHLYFYWYRQILGQKVEFLVSFYNNEISEKSEIFDDQFSVERPDGSNFTLKIRSTKLEDSAMYFCASSVTATNEKLFFGSGTQLSVL.